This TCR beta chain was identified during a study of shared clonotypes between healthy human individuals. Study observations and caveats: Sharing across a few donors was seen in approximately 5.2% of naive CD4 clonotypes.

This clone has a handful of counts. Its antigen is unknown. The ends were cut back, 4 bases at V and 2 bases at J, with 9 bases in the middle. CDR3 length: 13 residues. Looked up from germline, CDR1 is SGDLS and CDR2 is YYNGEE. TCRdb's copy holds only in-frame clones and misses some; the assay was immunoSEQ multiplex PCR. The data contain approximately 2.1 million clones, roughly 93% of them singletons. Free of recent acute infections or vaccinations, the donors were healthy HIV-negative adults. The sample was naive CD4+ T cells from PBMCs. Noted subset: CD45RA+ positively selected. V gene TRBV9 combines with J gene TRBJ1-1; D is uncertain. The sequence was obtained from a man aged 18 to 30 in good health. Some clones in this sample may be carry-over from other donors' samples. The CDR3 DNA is TGTGCCAGCAGCTTTCAAGTTAACACTGAAGCTTTCTTT. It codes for CASSFQVNTEAFF.